What follows is one T cell receptor beta chain and its context. What it binds is not known. Clones were read by immunoSEQ multiplex PCR, and TCRdb kept only the in-frame ones, dropping some. In the table there are about 150,000 clones, approximately 94% of which are singletons. This entry is derived from a study of cytomegalovirus exposure and HLA in healthy donors. General study points: Among TCR sequences, most were rare, though some public TCRs appeared in many donors.

V lost 8 bases and J 2 bases, leaving 19 bases between the germline ends. The CDR3 length is 15 residues. The germline gives CDR1 MGHRA, CDR2 YSYEKL. The sequenced sample consisted of PBMCs. The TCR was taken from a man aged 18 to 35 in good health and CMV-seropositive. The chain recombines TRBV4-1 with TRBJ2-7; TRBD1 might be the D (6 bases). CDR3 DNA: TGCGCCAGCGCACGGGACAACCAATTCACCTACGAGCAGTACTTC. Protein sequence: CASARDNQFTYEQYF.